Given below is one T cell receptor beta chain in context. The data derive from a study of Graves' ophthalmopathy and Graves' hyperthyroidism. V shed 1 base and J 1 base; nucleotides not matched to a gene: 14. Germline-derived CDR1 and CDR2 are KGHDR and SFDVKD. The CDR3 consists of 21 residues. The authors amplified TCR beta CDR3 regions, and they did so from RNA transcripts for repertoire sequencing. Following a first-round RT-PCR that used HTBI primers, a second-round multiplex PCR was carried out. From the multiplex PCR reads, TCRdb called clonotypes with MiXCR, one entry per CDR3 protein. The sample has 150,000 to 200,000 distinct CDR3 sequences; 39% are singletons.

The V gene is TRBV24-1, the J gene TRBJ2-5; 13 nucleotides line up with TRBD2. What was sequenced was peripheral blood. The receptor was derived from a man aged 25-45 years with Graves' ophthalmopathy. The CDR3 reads CATSDFATRTSGSKPQETQYF. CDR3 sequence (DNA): TGTGCCACCAGTGATTTTGCGACTCGGACTAGCGGGAGCAAACCCCAAGAGACCCAGTACTTC.